The TCR beta chain described here comes from a study of T cells in Graves' hyperthyroidism and ophthalmopathy. Researchers took RNA transcripts and amplified the TCR beta CDR3 regions from them. The TCR CDR3 was amplified in a first-round RT-PCR using the HTBI primer set. TCRdb reprocessed the multiplex PCR reads with MiXCR, giving one entry per CDR3 protein. The data show around 350,000 distinct CDR3 sequences, 14% seen once. Germline CDR1 reads MDHEN; CDR2 reads SYDVKM. The CDR3 consists of 15 residues. Trimming left V 6 bases short and J 1 base short, with 12 bases between. The study's findings and limits: Stable hyperthyroidism was separated from ophthalmopathy by a model based on 13 V-J features. The blood repertoire included most of the expanded thyroid clonotypes above 0.001. Ophthalmopathy was model-predicted a median approximately six months pre-onset.

Ten or more counts support this clonotype. The antigen is unknown. The chain employs TRBV28 and TRBJ1-4; D uncertain. This TCR was sampled from a woman aged 25-40 years with Graves' ophthalmopathy. Sequenced sample: blood. The CDR3 protein is CASSFGWGTNEKLFF. For the CDR3, the DNA is TGTGCCAGCAGCTTCGGCTGGGGAACTAATGAAAAACTGTTTTTT. The entire variable domain, with the rest obtained from reference TRBV28 and TRBJ1-4, is as follows: DVKVTQSSRYLVKRTGEKVFLECVQDMDHENMFWYRQDPGLGLRLIYFSYDVKMKEKGDIPEGYSVSREKKERFSLILESASTNQTSMYLCASSFGWGTNEKLFFGSGTQLSVL.